The rows below give T cell receptor beta chains drawn from one sample of a study of shared clonotypes between healthy human individuals. Assay used: immunoSEQ multiplex PCR; TCRdb lists only in-frame clones, some missing. The sample consists of a few million clones, more than 85% of them appearing once. The specimen sequenced was naive CD4+ T cells from PBMCs. Source of these receptors: a man aged 18 to 29 in good health. Some clones in this sample may be carry-over from other donors' samples. CDR3s include the opening cysteine and the closing phenylalanine or tryptophan. D genes are given only for firm matches. Clone size, where shown, is once, few, many, or a class for clones that have expanded.

>TRBJ2-7|.|.|TRBV6-6
TGTGCCAGCACCCAACGGGGATGGAACGAGCAGTACTTC
CASTQRGWNEQYF
>TRBJ2-3|.|.|TRBV18
TGTGCCAGCTCCCGCTGGACTCCCACAGATACGCAGTATTTT
CASSRWTPTDTQYF
>TRBJ2-2|.|TRBD2|TRBV5-6
TGTGCCAGCAGTGACCTAGCGGGAGGCCGCACCGGGGAGCTGTTTTTT
CASSDLAGGRTGELFF
>TRBJ2-1|.|TRBD2|TRBV9
TGTGCCAGCAGCGCCCAGGTGGGCGGGAGGTCCTACAATGAGCAGTTCTTC
CASSAQVGGRSYNEQFF
>TRBJ1-1|few|.|TRBV5-1
TGCGCCAGCAGTCAGGGAGGGGAGAACACTGAAGCTTTCTTT
CASSQGGENTEAFF
>TRBJ1-2|.|.|TRBV28
TGTGCCAGCCTCAAAGGCGGGGGAAGGGTCATCACCACCTTC
CASLKGGGRVITTF
>TRBJ1-2|.|.|TRBV5-1
TGCGCCAGCAGCTTGGACAGCTACTATGGCTACACCTTC
CASSLDSYYGYTF
>TRBJ1-5|.|.|TRBV27
TGTGCCAGCAGTACCCGAGAGGGAGTAGGCCAGCCCCAGCATTTT
CASSTREGVGQPQHF
>TRBJ1-1|.|.|TRBV19
TGTGCCAGTAGGGAGGGCCCTGAAGCTTTCTTT
CASREGPEAFF
>TRBJ2-5|.|.|TRBV12-5
TGTGCTAGTGGTTTCGTGGGGGCAGAGACCCAGTACTTC
CASGFVGAETQYF
>TRBJ1-2|.|TRBD1|TRBV30
TGTGCCTGGACAGGGGGCGCGGACGGCTACACCTTC
CAWTGGADGYTF
>TRBJ1-5|.|TRBD1|TRBV28
TGTGCCAGCAGTTTACCGCAGGGGGATAACAATCAGCCCCAGCATTTT
CASSLPQGDNNQPQHF
>TRBJ2-5|.|TRBD1|TRBV7-9
TGTGCCAGCAGCTTAGAAGGGGGACAGGGGTTTTGGGAGACCCAGTACTTC
CASSLEGGQGFWETQYF
>TRBJ1-5|once|.|TRBV6-1
TGTGCCAGCAGTGAAGCGGGTCGCAATCAGCCCCAGCATTTT
CASSEAGRNQPQHF
>TRBJ1-1|.|.|TRBV19
TGTGCCAGTAGTAACTTCGTAATGAACACTGAAGCTTTCTTT
CASSNFVMNTEAFF
>TRBJ2-1|.|.|TRBV10-2
TGCGCCAGCAGTGAGTCGTGGAAAAGGGCCGATAATGAGCAGTTCTTC
CASSESWKRADNEQFF
>TRBJ1-1|.|TRBD1|TRBV28
TGTGCCAGCACCCAATCAGGGGGCACTGAAGCTTTCTTT
CASTQSGGTEAFF
>TRBJ2-5|.|TRBD1|TRBV6-6
TGTGCCAGCAGTTCAGGGACAGGGGAAGAGACCCAGTACTTC
CASSSGTGEETQYF
>TRBJ1-4|.|.|TRBV9
TGTGCCAGCAGCCCCGGGGGATCGGCTAATGAAAAACTGTTTTTT
CASSPGGSANEKLFF
>TRBJ2-7|.|.|TRBV6-6
TGTGCCAGCAGGGCGGGACAGTCCGCCTACGAGCAGTACTTC
CASRAGQSAYEQYF
>TRBJ1-1|.|.|TRBV9
TGTGCCAGCAGCGCGGGGCCAGGGGTGCAGGGCACTGAAGCTTTCTTT
CASSAGPGVQGTEAFF
>TRBJ2-2|.|.|TRBV27
TGTGCCAGCAGCCCCGGACAGGGAGCGGGGACCGGGGAGCTGTTTTTT
CASSPGQGAGTGELFF
>TRBJ2-3|.|TRBD2|TRBV4-2
TGTGCCAGCAGCCCACTAGCGGGGACCCTCACAGATACGCAGTATTTT
CASSPLAGTLTDTQYF
>TRBJ2-7|.|TRBD1|TRBV27
TGTGCCAGCAGTTTATTGGGACAGCTTACCTACGAGCAGTACTTC
CASSLLGQLTYEQYF
>TRBJ2-4|.|TRBD1|TRBV28
TGTGCCAGCAGTCAAATACAGGGGGGAAACATTCAGTACTTC
CASSQIQGGNIQYF
>TRBJ2-2|.|.|TRBV30
TGTGCCTGGAGTGAGGGCGGGGAGCTGTTTTTT
CAWSEGGELFF
>TRBJ2-1|.|TRBD2|TRBV7-3
TGTGCCAGCAGCACCTCTCTAGCGGGAGGGCCTAGTGAGCAGTTCTTC
CASSTSLAGGPSEQFF
>TRBJ2-1|.|TRBD1|TRBV7-3
TGTGCCAGCAGCTTGTCAGGGGGTTTACTAAACAATGAGCAGTTCTTC
CASSLSGGLLNNEQFF
>TRBJ2-1|.|.|TRBV6-5
TGTGCCAGCACCAGACAAAATGAGCAGTTCTTC
CASTRQNEQFF
>TRBJ1-2|.|.|TRBV30
TGTGCCTGGAGTGTACAAGTCTTAATCGGTGGCTACACCTTC
CAWSVQVLIGGYTF
>TRBJ2-7|.|.|TRBV4-1
TGCGCCAGCAGCCAAGATCCGCATACCTCCTACGAGCAGTACTTC
CASSQDPHTSYEQYF
>TRBJ1-2|.|.|TRBV5-1
TGCGCCAGCAGCTTGGACAAAAGCTATGGCTACACCTTC
CASSLDKSYGYTF
>TRBJ1-5|.|.|TRBV6-1
TGTGCCAGCAGTGAACACCCCAGGGCTGGGGATCAGCCCCAGCATTTT
CASSEHPRAGDQPQHF
>TRBJ2-2|.|.|TRBV6-1
TGTGCCAGCAGTGAAGTGCAGGGGGGGCCGGGGGAGCTGTTTTTT
CASSEVQGGPGELFF
>TRBJ2-6|.|.|TRBV10-2
TGCGCCAGCACCTACACCCACTCTGGGGCCAACGTCCTGACTTTC
CASTYTHSGANVLTF
>TRBJ1-1|.|TRBD1|TRBV29-1
TGCAGCGTAAACCGGGACAGGAACACTGAAGCTTTCTTT
CSVNRDRNTEAFF
>TRBJ2-7|.|TRBD1|TRBV28
TGTGCCAGCAGGCGCGGACAGGGTTCCTACGAGCAGTACTTC
CASRRGQGSYEQYF
>TRBJ2-3|.|.|TRBV5-1
TGCGCCAGCAGCTTGGTACGGGGTCGGGGCACAGATACGCAGTATTTT
CASSLVRGRGTDTQYF
>TRBJ2-3|.|TRBD1|TRBV28
TGTGCCAGCAGTGGACAGGGTGCCACAGATACGCAGTATTTT
CASSGQGATDTQYF
>TRBJ2-3|.|.|TRBV5-1
TGCGCCAGCAGCCGTTTGGGGGGGCGCACAGATACGCAGTATTTT
CASSRLGGRTDTQYF
>TRBJ2-5|.|.|TRBV5-4
TGTGCCAGCAGCCCACCCAGCGGGTTAGAGACCCAGTACTTC
CASSPPSGLETQYF
>TRBJ2-7|.|.|TRBV14
TGTGCCAGCAGCCATGTCTGGGGCTACGAGCAGTACTTC
CASSHVWGYEQYF
>TRBJ2-2|.|TRBD1|TRBV28
TGTGCCAGCAGCACTCCACGGGACAGTCACACCGGGGAGCTGTTTTTT
CASSTPRDSHTGELFF
>TRBJ2-6|.|.|TRBV6-1
TGTGCCAGCAGTGAAGTCTTCAGAACTTCTGGGGCCAACGTCCTGACTTTC
CASSEVFRTSGANVLTF
>TRBJ2-7|.|TRBD2|TRBV5-1
TGCGCCAGCAGCTTGGCGCTAGCGGGGTCCTACGAGCAGTACTTC
CASSLALAGSYEQYF
>TRBJ1-1|.|TRBD1|TRBV5-1
TGCGCCAGCAAGGACAGGGGGTCATTGAACACTGAAGCTTTCTTT
CASKDRGSLNTEAFF
>TRBJ2-7|.|TRBD2|TRBV28
TGTGCCAGCAGTTTGGGACTAGCGGGTACGACCTACGAGCAGTACTTC
CASSLGLAGTTYEQYF
>TRBJ2-1|.|TRBD2|TRBV5-1
TGCGCCAGCAGCTCCAGGACTAGTTTTGGGAATGAGCAGTTCTTC
CASSSRTSFGNEQFF
>TRBJ2-1|.|TRBD2|TRBV6-5
TGTGCCAGCAAACGGGCGGGAGGGTCCTACAATGAGCAGTTCTTC
CASKRAGGSYNEQFF
>TRBJ2-1|.|.|TRBV27
TGTGCCAGCAGCATCGGACGTTGGAATGGTAACAATGAGCAGTTCTTC
CASSIGRWNGNNEQFF
>TRBJ2-3|.|TRBD2|TRBV4-3
TGCGCCAGTCATAGCGGGAGGAGCACAGATACGCAGTATTTT
CASHSGRSTDTQYF
>TRBJ1-1|once|.|TRBV7-8
TGTGCCAGCAGCTTAGAGGGGTTCGCTGAAGCTTTCTTT
CASSLEGFAEAFF
>TRBJ1-1|.|.|TRBV28
TGTGCCAGCGGAACCCAGGAGAGGCCTGAAGCTTTCTTT
CASGTQERPEAFF
>TRBJ2-1|.|TRBD2|TRBV7-2
TGTGCCAGCAGCTCGGCGACTAGCGGGAGGGACAATGAGCAGTTCTTC
CASSSATSGRDNEQFF
>TRBJ1-4|.|.|TRBV28
TGTGCCAGCAGTTTTTACCAGGGAACTAATGAAAAACTGTTTTTT
CASSFYQGTNEKLFF
>TRBJ2-1|.|.|TRBV18
TGTGCCAGCTCCCTCCAAAGGGGGAGGGCCCGGTTCTTC
CASSLQRGRARFF
>TRBJ1-2|.|TRBD1|TRBV5-1
TGCGCCAGCAGCCCGGGACAGCCAGGAAACTATGGCTACACCTTC
CASSPGQPGNYGYTF
>TRBJ1-2|.|TRBD1|TRBV27
TGTGCCAGCAGCACGACCGGGACAGGGGTGGGCTACACCTTC
CASSTTGTGVGYTF